This TCR beta chain comes out of a study of response to subunit inactivated influenza vaccine. In its sample, this clonotype was seen many times. Losses at the gene ends were 4 bases for V and 7 bases for J; bases not matched to a gene: 7. Germline V gene data show CDR1 as SGHRS and CDR2 as YFSETQ. The CDR3 spans 15 residues. TCRdb reanalysed the RT-PCR reads using MiXCR and keeps one entry per CDR3 protein. The sample lists 400,000 to 650,000 distinct CDR3 sequences, about 7.2% seen once, with approximately 14% in the top ten. The sequence came from a man between 50 and 69 years old who received an inactivated influenza vaccine. The chain combines TRBV5-1 with TRBJ1-6; 8 nucleotides agree with TRBD1. The sequencing here drew on PBMCs from blood, taken around 25 months after vaccination. The CDR3 loop reads CASSIGQGANSPLHF. As DNA, the CDR3 is TGCGCCAGCAGCATCGGACAGGGAGCCAATTCACCCCTCCACTTT.